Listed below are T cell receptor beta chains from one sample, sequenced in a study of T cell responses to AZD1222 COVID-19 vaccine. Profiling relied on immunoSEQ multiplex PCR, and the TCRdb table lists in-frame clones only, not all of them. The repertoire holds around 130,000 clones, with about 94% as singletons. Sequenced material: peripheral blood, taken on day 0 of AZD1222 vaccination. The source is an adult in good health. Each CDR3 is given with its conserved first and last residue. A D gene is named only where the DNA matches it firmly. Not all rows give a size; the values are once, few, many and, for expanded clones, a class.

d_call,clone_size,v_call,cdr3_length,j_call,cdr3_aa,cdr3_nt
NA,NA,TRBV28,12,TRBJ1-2,CASSLPVSGYTF,TGTGCCAGCAGTTTGCCAGTTTCTGGCTACACCTTC
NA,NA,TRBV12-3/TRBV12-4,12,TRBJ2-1,CASSLKFNEQFF,TGTGCCAGCAGTTTAAAATTCAATGAGCAGTTCTTC
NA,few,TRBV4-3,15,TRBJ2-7,CASSQESSVGYEQYF,TGCGCCAGCAGCCAAGAATCCTCCGTGGGATACGAGCAGTACTTC
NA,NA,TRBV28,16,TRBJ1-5,CASSIPDPRTGQPQHF,TGTGCCAGCAGTATTCCGGACCCCCGAACCGGCCAGCCCCAGCATTTT
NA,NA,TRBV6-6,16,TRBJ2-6,CASSYGLISGANVLTF,TGTGCCAGCAGTTACGGGCTTATCTCTGGGGCCAACGTCCTGACTTTC
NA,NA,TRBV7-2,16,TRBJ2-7,CASSLVFTEVSYEQYF,TGTGCCAGCAGCTTAGTCTTTACAGAAGTCTCCTACGAGCAGTACTTC
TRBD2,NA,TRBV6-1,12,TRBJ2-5,CASKPGGETQYF,TGTGCCAGCAAACCGGGAGGGGAGACCCAGTACTTC
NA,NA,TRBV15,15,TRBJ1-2,CATSRVGGYNYGYTF,TGTGCCACCAGCAGAGTGGGGGGGTACAACTATGGCTACACCTTC
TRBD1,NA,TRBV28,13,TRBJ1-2,CASTPDRVIGYTF,TGTGCCAGCACCCCTGACAGGGTGATTGGCTACACCTTC
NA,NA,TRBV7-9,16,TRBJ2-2,CASSPQTGLNTGELFF,TGTGCCAGCAGCCCCCAGACAGGATTAAACACCGGGGAGCTGTTTTTT
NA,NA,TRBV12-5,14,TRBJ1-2,CASGPITALGGYTF,TGTGCTAGTGGCCCCATCACAGCACTGGGGGGCTACACCTTC
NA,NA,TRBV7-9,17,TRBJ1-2,CASSPDSPRDGTYGYTF,TGTGCCAGCAGCCCCGATTCTCCCAGGGACGGCACGTATGGCTACACCTTC
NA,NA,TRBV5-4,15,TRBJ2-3,CASSLERRRDDTQYF,TGTGCCAGCAGCTTGGAGCGGAGACGCGATGATACGCAGTATTTT
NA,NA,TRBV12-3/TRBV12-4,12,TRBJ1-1,CASSNSVSEAFF,TGTGCCAGCAGTAATTCTGTCTCTGAAGCTTTCTTT
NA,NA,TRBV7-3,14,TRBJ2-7,CASSPPGRHYEQYF,TGTGCCAGCAGCCCTCCGGGCCGACACTACGAGCAGTACTTC